These T cell receptor beta chains were read from a single sample in a study of shared T cell receptors in the human thymus. Clones were read by immunoSEQ multiplex PCR, and TCRdb kept only the in-frame ones, dropping some. There are hundreds of thousands of clones in the sample; 70% to 90% occur only once, and 0.0094% lies in the top ten. These sequences were also reported in another study, on human thymus T cells.

Sequences were obtained from thymocytes. The receptor source for this set is a boy in the first two years of life with a congenital heart defect. The CDR3 runs from the conserved cysteine through the conserved F or W. Fields, in order: CDR3 protein, CDR3 DNA, V gene, clone size, D gene, J gene. The D gene is left open where the match is weak. Not all rows give a size; the values are once, few, many and, for expanded clones, a class.

CASSEAYYRGLNTEAFF TGTGCCAGCAGTGAAGCCTATTACAGGGGCTTGAACACTGAAGCTTTCTTT TRBV6-1 - TRBD1 TRBJ1-1
CASSLRRDGEPQHF TGTGCCAGCAGCTTAAGGAGGGACGGGGAGCCCCAGCATTTT TRBV7-2 - - TRBJ1-5
CASSSQTGPETQYF TGCGCCAGCAGCTCCCAAACAGGGCCAGAGACCCAGTACTTC TRBV5-1 - - TRBJ2-5
CASTGQASDTQYF TGCGCCAGCACCGGACAGGCATCAGATACGCAGTATTTT TRBV5-1 once TRBD1 TRBJ2-3
CASSLRQNDSNQPQHF TGTGCCAGCAGTTTACGCCAGAATGATAGCAATCAGCCCCAGCATTTT TRBV27 - - TRBJ1-5
CASTTGGPYNEQFF TGTGCCAGCACCACGGGGGGTCCCTACAATGAGCAGTTCTTC TRBV6-1 - TRBD2 TRBJ2-1
CASSLVPSGRGYEQYF TGTGCCAGCAGCCTTGTACCTAGCGGGAGGGGCTACGAGCAGTACTTC TRBV5-6 - TRBD2 TRBJ2-7
CASSLHRPSGMSEQYF TGTGCCAGCAGTCTACACCGGCCTAGCGGGATGAGCGAGCAGTACTTC TRBV27 - TRBD2 TRBJ2-7
CASSLDPGGQQETQYF TGTGCCAGCAGCTTAGACCCAGGGGGCCAGCAAGAGACCCAGTACTTC TRBV7-2 - TRBD1 TRBJ2-5
CATSSDAPPGGPWGDTQYF TGTGCCACCAGCAGTGACGCGCCCCCGGGGGGGCCCTGGGGGGATACGCAGTATTTT TRBV15 few TRBD2 TRBJ2-3
CASSPGTSGRSYEQYF TGTGCCAGCAGCCCCGGGACTAGCGGGAGGTCCTACGAGCAGTACTTC TRBV11-2 - TRBD2 TRBJ2-7
CASSTTSSGNTIYF TGTGCCAGTAGCACCACGAGCTCTGGAAACACCATATATTTT TRBV19 - - TRBJ1-3
CASSLSRQEGPKNTEAFF TGTGCCAGCAGCTTATCCCGCCAGGAAGGCCCCAAGAACACTGAAGCTTTCTTT TRBV7-9 few - TRBJ1-1
CATRDLTRALTDTQYF TGTGCCACCAGAGATTTGACTAGGGCTCTCACAGATACGCAGTATTTT TRBV15 - - TRBJ2-3
CAISAGPNKNIQYF TGTGCCATCAGCGCGGGACCAAACAAAAACATTCAGTACTTC TRBV10-3 - - TRBJ2-4
CASRGGRDTQYF TGTGCCAGCCGGGGGGGCCGGGATACGCAGTATTTT TRBV19 - TRBD2 TRBJ2-3
CASSKRDRGYEQYF TGTGCCAGTAGTAAACGGGACAGGGGGTACGAGCAGTACTTC TRBV19 - TRBD1 TRBJ2-7
CASSPGTGTGGSTDTQYF TGTGCCAGCAGTCCGGGGACCGGGACAGGGGGAAGCACAGATACGCAGTATTTT TRBV2 few TRBD1 TRBJ2-3
CASSLSQTVPKQYF TGTGCCAGCAGTTTATCCCAGACAGTTCCCAAGCAGTACTTC TRBV27 few - TRBJ2-5
CASSLDRGPEAFF TGCGCCAGCAGCTTGGACAGGGGACCTGAAGCTTTCTTT TRBV5-1 few TRBD1 TRBJ1-1
CASIKRTGLHTEAFF TGTGCCAGCATCAAAAGGACAGGTCTACACACTGAAGCTTTCTTT TRBV13 - TRBD1 TRBJ1-1
CARPGQGGNAEAFF TGTGCCAGGCCGGGACAGGGTGGGAACGCTGAAGCTTTCTTT TRBV2 - TRBD1 TRBJ1-1
CASGLVYRDRFSYEQYF TGTGCTAGTGGTTTGGTCTACAGGGACAGGTTTTCCTACGAGCAGTACTTC TRBV12-5 once TRBD1 TRBJ2-7
CASSFPGNTEAFF TGTGCCAGCAGCTTTCCGGGGAACACTGAAGCTTTCTTT TRBV7-9 once - TRBJ1-1
CASSEAMGQREQYF TGTGCCAGCAGTGAAGCGATGGGACAGCGCGAGCAGTACTTC TRBV2 few TRBD1 TRBJ2-7
CAISEPPGVAVNNEQFF TGTGCCATCAGTGAGCCCCCGGGGGTAGCGGTTAACAATGAGCAGTTCTTC TRBV10-3 - - TRBJ2-1
CASSFTSGTNSNQPQHF TGTGCCAGCAGCTTTACCTCCGGGACAAATAGCAATCAGCCCCAGCATTTT TRBV5-6 - - TRBJ1-5
CASSQDPHLEKETQYF TGCGCCAGCAGCCAAGATCCCCACCTAGAGAAAGAGACCCAGTACTTC TRBV4-3 - - TRBJ2-5
CASSYRDRALTEAFF TGTGCCAGCAGCTACCGGGACAGGGCCCTCACTGAAGCTTTCTTT TRBV5-6 - TRBD1 TRBJ1-1